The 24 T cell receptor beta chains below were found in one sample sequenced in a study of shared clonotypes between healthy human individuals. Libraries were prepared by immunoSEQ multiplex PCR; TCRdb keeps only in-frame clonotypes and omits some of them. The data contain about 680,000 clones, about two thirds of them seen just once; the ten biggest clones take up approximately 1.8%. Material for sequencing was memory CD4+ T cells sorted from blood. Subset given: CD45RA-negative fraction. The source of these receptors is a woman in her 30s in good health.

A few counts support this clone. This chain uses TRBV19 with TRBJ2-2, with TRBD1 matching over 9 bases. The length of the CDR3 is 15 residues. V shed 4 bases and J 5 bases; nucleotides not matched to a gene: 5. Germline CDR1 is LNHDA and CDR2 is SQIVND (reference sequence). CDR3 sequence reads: CASSTDRGLTGELFF. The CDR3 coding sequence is TGTGCCAGTAGTACGGACAGGGGATTGACCGGGGAGCTGTTTTTT.

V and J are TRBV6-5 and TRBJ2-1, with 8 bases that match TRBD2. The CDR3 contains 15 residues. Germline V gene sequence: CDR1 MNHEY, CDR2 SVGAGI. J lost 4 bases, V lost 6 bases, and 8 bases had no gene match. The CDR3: CASSRTSGLYNEQFF. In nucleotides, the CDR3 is TGTGCCAGCAGCCGAACTAGCGGACTATACAATGAGCAGTTCTTC.

The CDR3 DNA is TGTGCCAGCAGTGTAGGACAGGGGGTTACTCAGCCCCAGCATTTT. Its protein is CASSVGQGVTQPQHF. The chain combines TRBV2 with TRBJ1-5; 10 bases match TRBD1. Germline-derived CDR1 and CDR2 are SNHLY and FYNNEI. With V trimmed by 4 bases and J by 6 bases, 6 bases remained unmatched. The CDR3 has 15 amino acids. Looking up the rest from reference TRBV2 and TRBJ1-5 gives the full variable domain: EPEVTQTPSHQVTQMGQEVILRCVPISNHLYFYWYRQILGQKVEFLVSFYNNEISEKSEIFDDQFSVERPDGSNFTLKIRSTKLEDSAMYFCASSVGQGVTQPQHFGDGTRLSIL.

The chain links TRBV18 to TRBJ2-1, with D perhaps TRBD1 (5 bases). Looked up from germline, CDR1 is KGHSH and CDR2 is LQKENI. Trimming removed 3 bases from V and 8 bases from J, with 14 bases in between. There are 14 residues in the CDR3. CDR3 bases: TGTGCCAGCTCACCGACGACAGACCAGGATGAGCAGTTCTTC. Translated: CASSPTTDQDEQFF.

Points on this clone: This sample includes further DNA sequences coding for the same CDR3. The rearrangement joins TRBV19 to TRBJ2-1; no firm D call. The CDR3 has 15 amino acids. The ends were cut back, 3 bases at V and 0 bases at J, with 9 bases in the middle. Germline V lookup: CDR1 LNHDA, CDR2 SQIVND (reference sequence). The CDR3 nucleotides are TGTGCCAGTAGTATTCAGATGAGCTCCTACAATGAGCAGTTCTTC. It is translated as CASSIQMSSYNEQFF.

CDR3 coding DNA: TGCGCCAGCAGCTTACAGGGTGGGAGCAATCAGCCCCAGCATTTT. Its translation: CASSLQGGSNQPQHF. The chain has TRBV5-1 and TRBJ1-5; TRBD1 might be the D (6 bases). V lost 2 bases to trimming and J lost 1 base, with 10 bases between them. CDR1 SGHRS and CDR2 YFSETQ come from the germline V gene. This CDR3 has 15 amino acids.

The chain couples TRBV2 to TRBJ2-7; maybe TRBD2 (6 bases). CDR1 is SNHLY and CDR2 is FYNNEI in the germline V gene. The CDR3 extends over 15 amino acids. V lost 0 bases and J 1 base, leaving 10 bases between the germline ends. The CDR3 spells CASSEAEGVSYEQYF. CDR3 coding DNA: TGTGCCAGCAGTGAAGCGGAGGGAGTTTCCTACGAGCAGTACTTC.

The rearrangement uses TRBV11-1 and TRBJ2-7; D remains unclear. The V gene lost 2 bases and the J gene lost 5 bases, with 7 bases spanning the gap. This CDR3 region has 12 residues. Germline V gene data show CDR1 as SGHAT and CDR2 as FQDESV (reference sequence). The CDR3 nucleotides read TGTGCCAGCAGCTTAATCGCGGACGAGCAGTACTTC. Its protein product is CASSLIADEQYF.

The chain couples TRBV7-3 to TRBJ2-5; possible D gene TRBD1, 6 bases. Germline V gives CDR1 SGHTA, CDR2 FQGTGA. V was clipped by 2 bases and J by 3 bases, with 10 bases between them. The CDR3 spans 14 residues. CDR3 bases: TGTGCCAGCAGCTTAGGGGGCTTTGAAGAGACCCAGTACTTC. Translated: CASSLGGFEETQYF.

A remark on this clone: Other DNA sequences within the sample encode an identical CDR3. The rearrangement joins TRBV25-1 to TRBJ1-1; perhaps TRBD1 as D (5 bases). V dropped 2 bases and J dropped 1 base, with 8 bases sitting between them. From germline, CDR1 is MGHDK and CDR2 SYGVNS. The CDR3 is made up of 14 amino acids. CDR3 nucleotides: TGTGCCAGCAGTGAACCCACAGGGAACACTGAAGCTTTCTTT. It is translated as CASSEPTGNTEAFF.

The CDR3 here is CASSSGLAGLSEQFF. DNA for the CDR3: TGTGCCAGCAGCTCCGGACTAGCGGGATTGAGTGAGCAGTTCTTC. The chain couples TRBV11-3 to TRBJ2-1; 12 bases fit TRBD2. The trim removed 4 bases at V and 9 bases at J, leaving 7 bases unmatched. The CDR3 is 15 amino acids. CDR1 is SGHNT, CDR2 YENEEA, per germline. Full variable domain (rest looked up from reference TRBV11-3 and TRBJ2-1): EAGVVQSPRYKIIEKKQPVAFWCNPISGHNTLYWYLQNLGQGPELLIRYENEEAVDDSQLPKDRFSAERLKGVDSTLKIQPAELGDSAVYLCASSSGLAGLSEQFFGPGTRLTVL.

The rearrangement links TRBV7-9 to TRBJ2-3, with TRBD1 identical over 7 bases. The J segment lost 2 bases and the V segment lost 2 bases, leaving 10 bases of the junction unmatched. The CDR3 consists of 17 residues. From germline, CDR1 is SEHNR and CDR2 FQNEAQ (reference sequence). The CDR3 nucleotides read TGTGCCAGCAGCTTAAGGGTGGTAGGGGGCCCCACAGATACGCAGTATTTT. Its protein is CASSLRVVGGPTDTQYF.

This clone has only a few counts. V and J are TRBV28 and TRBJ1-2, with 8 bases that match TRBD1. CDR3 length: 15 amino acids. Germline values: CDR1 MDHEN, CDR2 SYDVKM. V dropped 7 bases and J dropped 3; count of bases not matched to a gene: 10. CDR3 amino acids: CASMIQGARDYGYTF. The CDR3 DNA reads TGTGCCAGCATGATTCAGGGGGCGCGGGACTATGGCTACACCTTC.

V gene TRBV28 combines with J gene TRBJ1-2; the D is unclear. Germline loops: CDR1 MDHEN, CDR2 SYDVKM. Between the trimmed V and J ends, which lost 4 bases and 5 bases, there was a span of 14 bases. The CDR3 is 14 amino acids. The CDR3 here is CASSSSTRLYGYTF. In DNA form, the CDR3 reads TGTGCCAGCAGTTCCTCAACGAGGCTATATGGCTACACCTTC.

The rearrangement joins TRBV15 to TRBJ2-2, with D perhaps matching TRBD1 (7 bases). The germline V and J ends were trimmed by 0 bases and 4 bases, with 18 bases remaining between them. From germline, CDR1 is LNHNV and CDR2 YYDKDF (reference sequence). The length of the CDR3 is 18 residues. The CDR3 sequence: CATSRDSAGTAGTGELFF. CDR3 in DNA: TGTGCCACCAGCAGAGACAGTGCCGGGACAGCGGGCACCGGGGAGCTGTTTTTT.

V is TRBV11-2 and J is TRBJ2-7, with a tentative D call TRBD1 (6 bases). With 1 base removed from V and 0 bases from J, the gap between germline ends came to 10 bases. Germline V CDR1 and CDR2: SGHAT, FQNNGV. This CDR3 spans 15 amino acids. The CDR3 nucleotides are TGTGCCAGCAGCTTAGTTACAGGGAGCTCCTACGAGCAGTACTTC. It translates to CASSLVTGSSYEQYF.

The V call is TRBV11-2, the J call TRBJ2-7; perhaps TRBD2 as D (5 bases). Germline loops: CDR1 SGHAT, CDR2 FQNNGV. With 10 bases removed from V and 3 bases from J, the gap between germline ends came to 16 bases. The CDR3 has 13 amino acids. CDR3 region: CATQGSAHYEQYF. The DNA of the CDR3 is TGTGCCACCCAAGGGAGCGCACACTACGAGCAGTACTTC. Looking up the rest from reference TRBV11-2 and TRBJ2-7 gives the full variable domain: EAGVAQSPRYKIIEKRQSVAFWCNPISGHATLYWYQQILGQGPKLLIQFQNNGVVDDSQLPKDRFSAERLKGVDSTLKIQPAKLEDSAVYLCATQGSAHYEQYFGPGTRLTVT.

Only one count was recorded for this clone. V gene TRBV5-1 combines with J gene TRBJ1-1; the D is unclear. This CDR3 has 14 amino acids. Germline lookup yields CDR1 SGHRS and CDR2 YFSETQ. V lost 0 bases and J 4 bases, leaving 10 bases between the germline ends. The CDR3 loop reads CASSLEGSGTEAFF. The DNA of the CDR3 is TGCGCCAGCAGCTTGGAGGGAAGCGGCACTGAAGCTTTCTTT.

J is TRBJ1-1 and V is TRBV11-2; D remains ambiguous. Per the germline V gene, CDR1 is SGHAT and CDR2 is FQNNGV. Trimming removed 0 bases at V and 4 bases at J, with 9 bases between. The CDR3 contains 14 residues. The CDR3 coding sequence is TGTGCCAGCAGCTTAGACGGGGTGACCACTGAAGCTTTCTTT. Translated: CASSLDGVTTEAFF.

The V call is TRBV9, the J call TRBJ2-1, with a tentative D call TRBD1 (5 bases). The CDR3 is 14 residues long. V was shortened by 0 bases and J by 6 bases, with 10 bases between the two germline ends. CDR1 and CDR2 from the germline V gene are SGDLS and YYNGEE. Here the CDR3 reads CASSVEGAANEQFF. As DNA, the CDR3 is TGTGCCAGCAGCGTAGAAGGGGCAGCCAATGAGCAGTTCTTC.

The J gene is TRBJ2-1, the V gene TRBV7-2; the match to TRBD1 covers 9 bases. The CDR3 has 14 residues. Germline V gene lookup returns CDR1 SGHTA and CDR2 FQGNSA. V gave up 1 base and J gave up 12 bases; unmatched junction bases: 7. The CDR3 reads CASSLETGGIGQFF. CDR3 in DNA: TGTGCCAGCAGCTTAGAAACAGGGGGCATTGGGCAGTTCTTC.

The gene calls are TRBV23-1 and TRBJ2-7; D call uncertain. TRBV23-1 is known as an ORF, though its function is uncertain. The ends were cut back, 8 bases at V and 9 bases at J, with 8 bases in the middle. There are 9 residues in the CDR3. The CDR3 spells CASRLGQYF. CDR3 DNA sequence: TGCGCCAGCCGACTGGGGCAGTACTTC.

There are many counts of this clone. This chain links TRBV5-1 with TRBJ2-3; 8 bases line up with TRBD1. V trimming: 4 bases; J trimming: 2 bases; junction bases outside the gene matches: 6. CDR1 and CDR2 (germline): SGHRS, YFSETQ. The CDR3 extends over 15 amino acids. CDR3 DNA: TGCGCCAGCAGCCCGACAGGGGACAACACAGATACGCAGTATTTT. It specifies CASSPTGDNTDTQYF. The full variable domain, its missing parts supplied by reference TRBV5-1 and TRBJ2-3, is KAGVTQTPRYLIKTRGQQVTLSCSPISGHRSVSWYQQTPGQGLQFLFEYFSETQRNKGNFPGRFSGRQFSNSRSEMNVSTLELGDSALYLCASSPTGDNTDTQYFGPGTRLTVL.

The CDR3 DNA reads as TGTGCCAGCAGCGTAGATCACGCTAGCACAGATACGCAGTATTTT. Translation gives CASSVDHASTDTQYF. The chain links TRBV9 to TRBJ2-3, with D unclear. The CDR3 consists of 15 residues. CDR1 is SGDLS and CDR2 is YYNGEE in the germline V gene. Trimming removed 0 bases from V and 0 bases from J, with 8 bases in between.